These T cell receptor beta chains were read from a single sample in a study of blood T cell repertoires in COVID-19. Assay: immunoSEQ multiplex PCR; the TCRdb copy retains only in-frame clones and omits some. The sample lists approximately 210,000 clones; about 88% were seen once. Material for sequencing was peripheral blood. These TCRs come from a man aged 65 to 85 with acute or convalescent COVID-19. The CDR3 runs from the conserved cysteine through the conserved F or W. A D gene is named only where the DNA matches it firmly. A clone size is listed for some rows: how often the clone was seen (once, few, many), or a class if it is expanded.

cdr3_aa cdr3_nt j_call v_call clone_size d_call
CASSLTGGKGSYEQYF TGTGCCAGCAGCCTGACAGGGGGCAAGGGCTCCTACGAGCAGTACTTC TRBJ2-7 TRBV7-9 . TRBD1
CSDQPGHLNYGYTF TGCAGTGACCAACCGGGACATCTAAACTATGGCTACACCTTC TRBJ1-2 TRBV29-1 . .
CASSFDTGPQHF TGTGCCAGCAGCTTCGACACAGGCCCGCAGCATTTT TRBJ1-5 TRBV7-9 once .
CATSDSWVREGSYNEQFF TGTGCCACCAGTGATTCCTGGGTTAGGGAGGGATCCTACAATGAGCAGTTCTTC TRBJ2-1 TRBV24-1 . TRBD2
CASNRDRDLEAFF TGCGCCAGCAACCGGGACAGGGACCTAGAAGCTTTCTTT TRBJ1-1 TRBV5-1 . TRBD1
CASSHQGEQYF TGTGCCAGCAGCCACCAGGGCGAGCAGTACTTC TRBJ2-7 TRBV6-5 . .
CASSLDVLAGVADTQYF TGTGCCAGCAGCTTAGATGTCCTAGCGGGAGTGGCAGATACGCAGTATTTT TRBJ2-3 TRBV7-2 . TRBD2
CASRAVMNTEAFF TGTGCCAGCAGGGCAGTAATGAACACTGAAGCTTTCTTT TRBJ1-1 TRBV27 . .
CASSPRTGHSYTF TGTGCCAGCTCACCACGAACAGGGCATAGCTACACCTTC TRBJ1-2 TRBV18 . .
CATQGLGNTEAFF TGTGCCACCCAGGGTTTGGGCAACACTGAAGCTTTCTTT TRBJ1-1 TRBV19 . .
CAISDDRGSMNTEAFF TGTGCCATCAGTGATGACAGGGGAAGCATGAACACTGAAGCTTTCTTT TRBJ1-1 TRBV10-3 . TRBD1
CASSPYIGELFF TGTGCCAGCAGCCCTTATATCGGGGAGCTGTTTTTT TRBJ2-2 TRBV9 once .
CASRPGTGGRDTQYF TGTGCCAGCAGACCCGGGACAGGGGGTCGTGATACGCAGTATTTT TRBJ2-3 TRBV6-5 . TRBD1
CASSLTDIDTEAFF TGTGCCAGCAGCCTTACGGACATAGACACTGAAGCTTTCTTT TRBJ1-1 TRBV3-1/TRBV3-2 . .
CASSSRTVNEQFF TGTGCCAGCAGTTCTAGGACAGTCAATGAGCAGTTCTTC TRBJ2-1 TRBV12-3/TRBV12-4 . .
CASSRESSNYGYTF TGCGCCAGCAGCCGGGAAAGCTCTAACTATGGCTACACCTTC TRBJ1-2 TRBV5-1 . .
CASSIPGQGADTQYF TGTGCCAGTAGTATTCCGGGACAGGGGGCAGATACGCAGTATTTT TRBJ2-3 TRBV19 . TRBD1
CASSPSGGKVGYTF TGTGCCAGCAGCCCGTCCGGGGGTAAGGTTGGCTACACCTTC TRBJ1-2 TRBV11-2 . .
CASSPGQGPEGYTF TGTGCCAGCTCACCGGGACAGGGTCCAGAAGGCTACACCTTC TRBJ1-2 TRBV18 . TRBD1
CASSRTEGAGEKLFF TGTGCCAGCAGCCGCACAGAGGGGGCCGGAGAAAAACTGTTTTTT TRBJ1-4 TRBV3-1/TRBV3-2 . TRBD1
CASSLEQGGGELFF TGTGCCAGCAGCTTGGAACAGGGTGGAGGGGAGCTGTTTTTT TRBJ2-2 TRBV5-4 . .
CASSLEGPYEQYF TGTGCCAGCAGTTTAGAGGGCCCCTACGAGCAGTACTTC TRBJ2-7 TRBV28 . .
CAISVGSGSTDTQYF TGTGCCATCAGTGTCGGGAGCGGGAGCACAGATACGCAGTATTTT TRBJ2-3 TRBV10-3 once .
CSVQRPIGTATNEQFF TGCAGCGTTCAACGCCCAATCGGGACAGCTACCAATGAGCAGTTCTTC TRBJ2-1 TRBV29-1 . TRBD1
CAWSVTGGYYGYTF TGTGCCTGGAGTGTAACAGGGGGTTACTATGGCTACACCTTC TRBJ1-2 TRBV30 few TRBD1
CASRPGTGGSETQYF TGTGCCAGTAGGCCCGGGACAGGGGGATCGGAGACCCAGTACTTC TRBJ2-5 TRBV19 once TRBD1
CASALGTSGRDTQYF TGTGCTAGTGCCCTCGGGACTAGCGGTAGAGATACGCAGTATTTT TRBJ2-3 TRBV12-5 . TRBD2
CARNSIAPSYEQYF TGTGCCAGAAACTCTATAGCGCCCTCTTACGAGCAGTACTTC TRBJ2-7 TRBV7-2 . .
CASGLALAKNIQYF TGTGCTAGTGGTTTGGCCCTAGCCAAAAACATTCAGTACTTC TRBJ2-4 TRBV12-5 . .
CASSPREGTSNQPQHF TGTGCCAGCTCACCACGAGAGGGAACTAGCAATCAGCCCCAGCATTTT TRBJ1-5 TRBV18 . .
CASAGGGAQPQHF TGTGCCAGCGCGGGGGGAGGGGCCCAGCCCCAGCATTTT TRBJ1-5 TRBV6-5 medium-sized .
CASSSMDSTSYNEQFF TGTGCCAGCAGCTCCATGGACAGTACTTCCTACAATGAGCAGTTCTTC TRBJ2-1 TRBV7-9 . .
CASSESTLSQETQYF TGCGCCAGCAGCGAGTCAACGCTTTCCCAAGAGACCCAGTACTTC TRBJ2-5 TRBV5-1 . .
CASHTGTSGTKEQFF TGTGCCAGCCATACCGGGACTAGCGGGACCAAGGAGCAGTTCTTC TRBJ2-1 TRBV28 . TRBD2
CASSFPKTGTSGRRSSYNEQFF TGTGCCAGCAGCTTCCCAAAGACCGGGACTAGCGGGAGGAGGAGCTCCTACAATGAGCAGTTCTTC TRBJ2-1 TRBV7-3 . TRBD2
CASSSRLESSYEQYF TGTGCCAGCAGTTCCCGACTAGAATCCTCCTACGAGCAGTACTTC TRBJ2-7 TRBV6-5 . .
CASSLGTGGETQYF TGCGCCAGCAGCCTTGGGACAGGGGGAGAGACCCAGTACTTC TRBJ2-5 TRBV5-1 . TRBD1
CASSTDRVNTEAFF TGCGCCAGCAGCACGGACAGAGTGAACACTGAAGCTTTCTTT TRBJ1-1 TRBV5-1 . .
CASSRAGDYEQYF TGTGCCAGCAGTCGGGCAGGGGACTACGAGCAGTACTTC TRBJ2-7 TRBV25-1 . .
CASSQGGASGTKYF TGTGCCAGCAGCCAAGGTGGGGCTAGCGGGACCAAGTACTTC TRBJ2-4 TRBV3-1/TRBV3-2 . TRBD2
CASSPRQGGNQPQHF TGTGCCAGCAGCCCCCGACAGGGCGGCAATCAGCCCCAGCATTTT TRBJ1-5 TRBV28 . TRBD1
CASSWRTVSNTDTQYF TGTGCCAGCAGCTGGAGGACAGTTAGTAACACAGATACGCAGTATTTT TRBJ2-3 TRBV7-9 . .
CASSPRDSYNSPLHF TGTGCCAGCAGCCCGAGGGACTCCTATAATTCACCCCTCCACTTT TRBJ1-6 TRBV5-4 once .